The 22 T cell receptor beta chains below come from one sample, sequenced in a study of blood T cell repertoires in COVID-19. TCRdb's table, derived via immunoSEQ multiplex PCR, lists solely in-frame clones and lacks some. The data contain around 300,000 clones, around 87% of them singletons. The sample taken for sequencing was peripheral blood. These TCRs come from a man aged 50 to 60 with active or convalescent COVID-19.

The chain joins TRBV7-9 to TRBJ2-4, with TRBD1 matching over 10 bases. The CDR3 is made up of 14 amino acids. J was trimmed by 8 bases and V by 5 bases; bases with no gene match: 6. The germline V gene encodes CDR1 SEHNR and CDR2 FQNEAQ (reference sequence). CDR3 in amino acids: CASSVRQGADIQYF. As DNA, the CDR3 is TGTGCCAGCAGCGTGAGACAGGGGGCTGACATTCAGTACTTC.

V gene TRBV10-3 combines with J gene TRBJ2-1, with a tentative D call TRBD1 (6 bases). This CDR3 comprises 12 residues. Germline V lookup: CDR1 ENHRY, CDR2 SYGVKD. V lost 6 bases and J lost 7, with 10 bases in between. CDR3 nucleotides: TGTGCCATCAGGGACAGCCGTAATGAGCAGTTCTTC. It is translated as CAIRDSRNEQFF.

The genes are TRBV29-1 and TRBJ2-5; D remains unclear. The CDR3 has 13 amino acids. Germline V CDR1 and CDR2: SQVTM, ANQGSEA. Trimming took off 0 bases at V and 0 bases at J, with 5 bases between the two ends. This CDR3 reads CSVEDQYQETQYF. CDR3 sequence (DNA): TGCAGCGTTGAAGACCAGTACCAAGAGACCCAGTACTTC.

This chain joins TRBV10-3 and TRBJ1-1; 9 nucleotides agree with TRBD1. This CDR3 spans 15 amino acids. From germline, CDR1 is ENHRY and CDR2 SYGVKD. The V and J ends lost 3 bases and 0 bases, in that order; junction bases with no gene match: 2. The CDR3 DNA sequence: TGTGCCATCAGTGACGGACAGGGGATGAACACTGAAGCTTTCTTT. This encodes CAISDGQGMNTEAFF.

This clone was detected once. The chain recombines TRBV5-8 with TRBJ2-5, with D possibly being TRBD2 (6 bases). This CDR3 has 15 amino acids. Germline V gene data show CDR1 as SGHTS and CDR2 as YDEGEE. V shed 1 base and J shed 5 bases, with 15 bases lying between them. CDR3 residues: CASSLSYVRGETQYF. DNA of the CDR3: TGTGCCAGCAGCTTGAGCTACGTCCGGGGGGAGACCCAGTACTTC.

In DNA form, the CDR3 reads TGTGCCAGCAGACGGACTAGAGATTCAGATACGCAGTATTTT. Amino acids: CASRRTRDSDTQYF. This sequence joins TRBV7-3 and TRBJ2-3; TRBD2 matches 7 bases. The V segment lost 6 bases and the J segment 4 bases; nucleotides outside the gene matches: 7. CDR1 and CDR2 from the germline V gene are SGHTA and FQGTGA. The CDR3 totals 14 residues.

V usage is TRBV5-1 and J usage is TRBJ1-4, with a tentative D call TRBD1 (6 bases). This CDR3 comprises 18 residues. The V end was cut by 0 bases, the J end by 0 bases, with 15 bases between. Germline V CDR1 and CDR2: SGHRS, YFSETQ. CDR3 amino acids: CASSLGDPGVSTNEKLFF. DNA of the CDR3: TGCGCCAGCAGCTTGGGAGATCCAGGGGTTTCAACTAATGAAAAACTGTTTTTT.

The chain combines TRBV19 with TRBJ2-5, with 7 bases identical to TRBD1. Trimming at V came to 5 bases and at J to 1 base, leaving 4 bases not matched to a gene. Germline V lookup: CDR1 LNHDA, CDR2 SQIVND (reference sequence). The CDR3 is 14 residues long. CDR3 region: CASSSRQGQETQYF. The CDR3 DNA follows: TGTGCCAGTAGTTCCCGACAGGGCCAAGAGACCCAGTACTTC.

The chain carries TRBV4-3 and TRBJ1-5; D is unresolved. CDR3 length: 16 residues. Germline CDR1 is LGHNA and CDR2 is YSLEER. Trimming stripped 3 bases from V and 6 bases from J, with 18 bases between. CDR3 sequence: CASSHKVSGRSQPQHF. For the CDR3, the DNA is TGCGCCAGCAGCCACAAAGTGTCGGGAAGGAGTCAGCCCCAGCATTTT.

In its sample, this clone was seen once. This sequence joins TRBV28 and TRBJ1-2; D call uncertain. The CDR3 is 14 amino acids. Trimming cost V 4 bases and J 4 bases, with 13 bases left between them. Looked up from germline, CDR1 is MDHEN and CDR2 is SYDVKM. The CDR3 reads CASSSWYTSYGYTF. CDR3 coding DNA: TGTGCCAGCAGTTCTTGGTACACCTCCTATGGCTACACCTTC.

This clone was seen once. This chain joins TRBV11-2 and TRBJ1-1; possibly TRBD1 for D (6 bases). The CDR3 is 14 amino acids. The V end lost 4 bases, the J end lost 3 bases, and 12 bases lay between the germline ends. Germline V CDR1 and CDR2: SGHAT, FQNNGV. CDR3 bases: TGTGCCAGCAGCTCGACAGGACTTTACACTGAAGCTTTCTTT. Its protein is CASSSTGLYTEAFF.

CDR3 amino acids: CASSLLSTGWGYTF. The CDR3, as DNA: TGTGCCAGCAGCTTACTCTCGACAGGGTGGGGCTACACCTTC. This sequence joins TRBV7-9 and TRBJ1-2, with TRBD1 matching 7 bases. V shed 2 bases and J 8 bases; nucleotides not matched to a gene: 8. Germline V gene data show CDR1 as SEHNR and CDR2 as FQNEAQ (reference sequence). The CDR3 extends over 14 amino acids.

V and J are TRBV3-1 (or the pseudogene TRBV3-2) and TRBJ2-3; possibly TRBD1 for D (5 bases). Germline V gene data show CDR1 as LGHDT and CDR2 as YNNKEL (reference sequence). V was cut by 2 bases and J by 3 bases, with 9 bases left in between. The CDR3 sequence is 14 residues long. The CDR3 region is CASSQHDRTDTQYF. CDR3 nucleotide sequence: TGTGCCAGCAGCCAACATGACAGAACAGATACGCAGTATTTT.

V and J are TRBV28 and TRBJ1-6; D is uncertain. The length of the CDR3 is 15 residues. Germline CDR1 is MDHEN and CDR2 is SYDVKM. Deletions cut 10 bases from V and 6 bases from J, with 19 bases between. The chain's CDR3 is CATLRVDLPNSPLHF. CDR3 in DNA: TGTGCCACGTTGAGGGTCGACCTACCTAATTCACCCCTCCACTTT.

This chain connects TRBV9 to TRBJ2-2; TRBD1 is a possible D gene (6 bases). Trimming cost V 7 bases and J 1 base, with 17 bases left between them. This CDR3 comprises 16 residues. Germline V gene lookup returns CDR1 SGDLS and CDR2 YYNGEE. CDR3 region: CASDSGRGRNTGELFF. In nucleotides, the CDR3 is TGTGCCAGCGACTCGGGAAGGGGGAGGAACACCGGGGAGCTGTTTTTT.

The chain employs TRBV6-5 and TRBJ1-1; D is possibly TRBD1 (5 bases). Germline V lookup: CDR1 MNHEY, CDR2 SVGAGI. V dropped 7 bases and J dropped 7 bases, with 13 bases sitting between them. The CDR3 covers 12 residues. The CDR3: CASNPQQVEAFF. CDR3 DNA sequence: TGTGCCAGCAATCCCCAACAGGTTGAAGCTTTCTTT.

The gene calls are TRBV5-1 and TRBJ2-3, with a weak D call TRBD1 (6 bases). With 4 bases removed from V and 5 bases from J, the gap between germline ends came to 14 bases. The CDR3 runs to 14 residues. Per germline, CDR1 SGHRS and CDR2 YFSETQ. In DNA form, the CDR3 reads TGCGCCAGCAGCCAAGGACAGCCCGGAGATACGCAGTATTTT. Protein sequence: CASSQGQPGDTQYF.

CDR3 bases: TGTGCCAGCAGCTTAGTTGGGGCCCGGGGAGGTTCACCCCTCCACTTT. As protein: CASSLVGARGGSPLHF. The chain recombines TRBV11-2 with TRBJ1-6; D is perhaps TRBD1 (5 bases). Germline lookup yields CDR1 SGHAT and CDR2 FQNNGV. V lost 1 base, J lost 9 bases, and 16 bases lay in between. The CDR3 loop spans 16 amino acids.

Comments on this clone: Additional DNA sequences in this sample encode the identical CDR3. The CDR3 nucleotides read TGTGCCAGCAGTATTTACAGGGGCACAGATACGCAGTATTTT. This translates into CASSIYRGTDTQYF. The rearrangement joins TRBV28 to TRBJ2-3; TRBD1 is a possible D gene (6 bases). The CDR3 extends over 14 amino acids. CDR1 is MDHEN, CDR2 SYDVKM, per germline. The V gene lost 5 bases and the J gene lost 1 base, with 10 bases spanning the gap.

The V gene is TRBV28, the J gene TRBJ1-3; D might be TRBD1 (5 bases). The CDR3 is 16 residues long. CDR1 is MDHEN and CDR2 is SYDVKM in the germline V gene. Trimming took off 5 bases at V and 3 bases at J, with 17 bases between the two ends. The CDR3 region has the DNA TGTGCCAGCAGTCCCCCCCGGGGGATGGGTGGAAACACCATATATTTT. This codes for CASSPPRGMGGNTIYF.

The V and J genes are TRBV5-4 and TRBJ2-2; D call uncertain. V was pared by 0 bases and J by 6 bases, with 6 bases between. CDR1 is SGHNT and CDR2 is YYREEE in the germline V gene (reference sequence). CDR3 length: 13 amino acids. The chain's CDR3 is CASSLGEAGELFF. CDR3 coding DNA: TGTGCCAGCAGCTTGGGTGAGGCCGGGGAGCTGTTTTTT.

V gene TRBV5-1 combines with J gene TRBJ2-5; TRBD2 aligns across 9 bases. This CDR3 is 16 amino acids long. Germline assignment: CDR1 SGHRS and CDR2 YFSETQ. The junction had 7 bases not matched to a gene; V was cut back by 0 bases and J by 4 bases. The CDR3 DNA sequence: TGCGCCAGCAGCTTGGCCTTCGCGGGAGGGGCAGAGACCCAGTACTTC. Encoded protein: CASSLAFAGGAETQYF.